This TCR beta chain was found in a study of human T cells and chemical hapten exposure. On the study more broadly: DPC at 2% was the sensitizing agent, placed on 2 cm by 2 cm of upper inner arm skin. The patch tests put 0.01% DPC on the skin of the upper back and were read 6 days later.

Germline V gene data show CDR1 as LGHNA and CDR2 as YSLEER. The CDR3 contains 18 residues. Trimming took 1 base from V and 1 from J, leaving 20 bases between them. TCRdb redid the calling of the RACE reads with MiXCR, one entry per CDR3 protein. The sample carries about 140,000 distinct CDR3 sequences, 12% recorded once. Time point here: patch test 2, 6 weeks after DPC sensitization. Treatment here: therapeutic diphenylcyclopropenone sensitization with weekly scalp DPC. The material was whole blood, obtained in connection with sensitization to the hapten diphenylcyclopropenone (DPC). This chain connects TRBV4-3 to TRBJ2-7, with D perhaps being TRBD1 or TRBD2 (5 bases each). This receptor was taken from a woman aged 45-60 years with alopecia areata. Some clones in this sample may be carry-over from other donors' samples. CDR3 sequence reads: CASSQVYFGTDLSYEQYF. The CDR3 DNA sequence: TGCGCCAGCAGCCAAGTTTATTTTGGGACGGACCTGTCCTACGAGCAGTACTTC.